This is a list of T cell receptor beta chains from one sample in a study of metastatic and nonmetastatic thyroid tumors. TCRdb re-called the PCR reads with MiXCR. In the table there are about 30,000 clones, roughly 25% of which are singletons. Sample: blood. The receptors come from a female donor with papillary thyroid cancer or a benign thyroid nodule (not recorded which). Some clones in this sample may be carry-over from other donors' samples. CDR3s include the opening cysteine and the closing phenylalanine or tryptophan. Fields, in order: clone size, D gene, J gene, V gene, CDR3 protein, CDR3 DNA. D genes are given only for firm matches. Some rows mark clone size as missing; the rest say once, few, many or name a class of expanded clone.

clone size: many
D gene: .
J gene: TRBJ2-7
V gene: TRBV2
CDR3 protein: CASSEAAGGPYEQYF
CDR3 DNA: TGTGCCAGCAGTGAAGCGGCCGGGGGGCCCTACGAGCAGTACTTC

clone size: many
D gene: TRBD1
J gene: TRBJ2-2
V gene: TRBV18
CDR3 protein: CASSFTGGMNTGELFF
CDR3 DNA: TGTGCCAGCTCGTTTACAGGGGGTATGAACACCGGGGAGCTGTTTTTT

clone size: many
D gene: .
J gene: TRBJ1-1
V gene: TRBV29-1
CDR3 protein: CSVGGGTEAFF
CDR3 DNA: TGCAGCGTTGGGGGGGGTACTGAAGCTTTCTTT

clone size: many
D gene: .
J gene: TRBJ2-5
V gene: TRBV12-3/TRBV12-4
CDR3 protein: CASSWEAGTQYF
CDR3 DNA: TGTGCCAGCAGTTGGGAGGCGGGGACCCAGTACTTC

clone size: many
D gene: .
J gene: TRBJ1-4
V gene: TRBV5-4
CDR3 protein: CASSAGQTGTNEKLFF
CDR3 DNA: TGTGCCAGCAGCGCTGGACAAACGGGAACTAATGAAAAACTGTTTTTT

clone size: .
D gene: TRBD1
J gene: TRBJ2-7
V gene: TRBV5-1
CDR3 protein: CASRTDRGLTYEQYF
CDR3 DNA: TGCGCCAGCAGGACCGACAGGGGACTTACCTACGAGCAGTACTTC

clone size: many
D gene: .
J gene: TRBJ1-5
V gene: TRBV7-9
CDR3 protein: CASSKQNQPQHF
CDR3 DNA: TGTGCCAGCAGCAAGCAGAATCAGCCCCAGCATTTT

clone size: few
D gene: .
J gene: TRBJ1-5
V gene: TRBV6-1
CDR3 protein: CASSPLPGTENQPQHF
CDR3 DNA: TGTGCCAGCAGTCCTCTCCCCGGGACGGAAAATCAGCCCCAGCATTTT

clone size: medium-sized
D gene: .
J gene: TRBJ2-6
V gene: TRBV6-1
CDR3 protein: CASSSEGSSGANVLTF
CDR3 DNA: TGTGCCAGCAGTTCTGAGGGGAGCTCTGGGGCCAACGTCCTGACTTTC

clone size: many
D gene: .
J gene: TRBJ2-7
V gene: TRBV15
CDR3 protein: CATSREGNEQYF
CDR3 DNA: TGTGCCACCAGCAGAGAAGGGAACGAGCAGTACTTC

clone size: many
D gene: .
J gene: TRBJ2-7
V gene: TRBV10-2
CDR3 protein: CASSGTANYEQYF
CDR3 DNA: TGCGCCAGCAGTGGGACTGCTAACTACGAGCAGTACTTC

clone size: .
D gene: .
J gene: TRBJ1-1
V gene: TRBV5-5
CDR3 protein: CASSLWGEGTEAFF
CDR3 DNA: TGTGCCAGCAGCTTGTGGGGTGAGGGCACTGAAGCTTTCTTT

clone size: many
D gene: .
J gene: TRBJ2-2
V gene: TRBV6-2/TRBV6-3
CDR3 protein: CASTNTGELFF
CDR3 DNA: TGTGCCAGTACCAACACCGGGGAGCTGTTTTTT

clone size: .
D gene: TRBD1
J gene: TRBJ2-7
V gene: TRBV20-1
CDR3 protein: CSAIRQGSYEQYF
CDR3 DNA: TGCAGTGCTATACGACAGGGGAGCTACGAGCAGTACTTC

clone size: .
D gene: .
J gene: TRBJ1-2
V gene: TRBV20-1
CDR3 protein: CGLQEAVGYTF
CDR3 DNA: TGCGGACTGCAGGAGGCTGTTGGCTACACCTTC

clone size: once
D gene: .
J gene: TRBJ2-7
V gene: TRBV9
CDR3 protein: CACSPRVGQVRNEQYF
CDR3 DNA: TGTGCCTGCAGCCCCCGCGTGGGCCAAGTTAGGAACGAGCAGTACTTC

clone size: many
D gene: .
J gene: TRBJ2-7
V gene: TRBV28
CDR3 protein: CASSLQGPEQYF
CDR3 DNA: TGTGCCAGCAGTTTACAGGGACCCGAGCAGTACTTC

clone size: few
D gene: .
J gene: TRBJ1-3
V gene: TRBV6-1
CDR3 protein: CASSARSLGYPGNTIYF
CDR3 DNA: TGTGCCAGCAGTGCTAGATCCTTAGGTTACCCTGGAAACACCATATATTTT

clone size: .
D gene: .
J gene: TRBJ1-1
V gene: TRBV28
CDR3 protein: CASTRAWGRFAFF
CDR3 DNA: TGTGCCAGCACCCGAGCCTGGGGGCGCTTTGCTTTCTTT

clone size: many
D gene: TRBD2
J gene: TRBJ2-1
V gene: TRBV20-1
CDR3 protein: CSAASTSGRAHEQFF
CDR3 DNA: TGCAGTGCTGCCTCGACTAGCGGGAGGGCCCACGAGCAGTTCTTC

clone size: many
D gene: TRBD2
J gene: TRBJ2-3
V gene: TRBV3-1
CDR3 protein: CASSLRASGYTDTQYF
CDR3 DNA: TGTGCCAGCAGCCTTCGGGCTAGCGGTTACACAGATACGCAGTATTTT

clone size: many
D gene: TRBD2
J gene: TRBJ2-1
V gene: TRBV7-9
CDR3 protein: CASSPTSGSWNEQFF
CDR3 DNA: TGTGCCAGCAGCCCCACTAGCGGGAGTTGGAATGAGCAGTTCTTC

clone size: many
D gene: .
J gene: TRBJ2-6
V gene: TRBV11-2
CDR3 protein: CASSLSGANVLTF
CDR3 DNA: TGTGCCAGCAGCTTATCGGGGGCCAACGTCCTGACTTTC

clone size: many
D gene: .
J gene: TRBJ2-5
V gene: TRBV28
CDR3 protein: CASSPGVGVGQETQYF
CDR3 DNA: TGTGCCAGCAGCCCTGGGGTAGGGGTAGGCCAAGAGACCCAGTACTTC

clone size: many
D gene: .
J gene: TRBJ2-3
V gene: TRBV29-1
CDR3 protein: CSVYAETDTQYF
CDR3 DNA: TGCAGCGTTTATGCTGAAACAGATACGCAGTATTTT

clone size: few
D gene: .
J gene: TRBJ2-6
V gene: TRBV6-1
CDR3 protein: CASSAGLTGANVLTF
CDR3 DNA: TGTGCCAGCAGTGCGGGACTCACTGGGGCCAACGTCCTGACTTTC

clone size: many
D gene: .
J gene: TRBJ2-5
V gene: TRBV7-2
CDR3 protein: CASVRLRETQYF
CDR3 DNA: TGTGCCAGCGTCCGCTTACGAGAGACCCAGTACTTC

clone size: many
D gene: .
J gene: TRBJ2-4
V gene: TRBV12-3/TRBV12-4
CDR3 protein: CASSHAVDRPQNIQYF
CDR3 DNA: TGTGCCAGCAGCCACGCTGTAGACAGACCCCAAAACATTCAGTACTTC

clone size: many
D gene: TRBD2
J gene: TRBJ2-1
V gene: TRBV9
CDR3 protein: CASSAEMVAGGLNEQFF
CDR3 DNA: TGTGCCAGCAGCGCAGAGATGGTAGCGGGAGGGTTAAATGAGCAGTTCTTC

clone size: many
D gene: TRBD2
J gene: TRBJ2-5
V gene: TRBV9
CDR3 protein: CASSVGSGRDSTETQYF
CDR3 DNA: TGTGCCAGCAGCGTAGGTAGCGGGAGGGACTCCACAGAGACCCAGTACTTC

clone size: .
D gene: TRBD2
J gene: TRBJ2-3
V gene: TRBV6-2/TRBV6-3
CDR3 protein: CASSYPGLAGDYTQYF
CDR3 DNA: TGTGCCAGCAGTTACCCGGGACTAGCGGGAGATTATACGCAGTATTTT

clone size: many
D gene: .
J gene: TRBJ2-5
V gene: TRBV28
CDR3 protein: CASSLTETQYF
CDR3 DNA: TGTGCCAGCAGTTTAACGGAGACCCAGTACTTC

clone size: many
D gene: TRBD1
J gene: TRBJ1-4
V gene: TRBV6-1
CDR3 protein: CASDQGTANEKLFF
CDR3 DNA: TGTGCCAGCGACCAAGGGACAGCGAATGAAAAACTGTTTTTT

clone size: many
D gene: .
J gene: TRBJ2-7
V gene: TRBV18
CDR3 protein: CASSPAGNYEQYF
CDR3 DNA: TGTGCCAGCTCACCAGCGGGAAACTACGAGCAGTACTTC

clone size: many
D gene: .
J gene: TRBJ2-7
V gene: TRBV7-9
CDR3 protein: CASSPRTETYEQYF
CDR3 DNA: TGTGCCAGCAGCCCGCGGACTGAAACCTACGAGCAGTACTTC

clone size: .
D gene: .
J gene: TRBJ2-3
V gene: TRBV11-2
CDR3 protein: CASSLRRERTDTQYF
CDR3 DNA: TGTGCCAGCAGCTTAAGGAGGGAGCGCACAGATACGCAGTATTTT

clone size: .
D gene: .
J gene: TRBJ1-5
V gene: TRBV18
CDR3 protein: CASSPEPNQPQHF
CDR3 DNA: TGTGCCAGCTCACCAGAACCCAATCAGCCCCAGCATTTT

clone size: many
D gene: .
J gene: TRBJ2-7
V gene: TRBV5-6
CDR3 protein: CASSPGRPGAIYEQYF
CDR3 DNA: TGTGCCAGCAGCCCTGGCCGTCCGGGGGCAATCTACGAGCAGTACTTC

clone size: .
D gene: .
J gene: TRBJ2-3
V gene: TRBV7-3
CDR3 protein: CASRFRGESTDTQYF
CDR3 DNA: TGTGCCAGCCGCTTTAGGGGGGAGAGCACAGATACGCAGTATTTT

clone size: .
D gene: TRBD2
J gene: TRBJ2-3
V gene: TRBV20-1
CDR3 protein: CSATRQGSGRAADTQYF
CDR3 DNA: TGCAGTGCTACCCGCCAAGGTAGCGGGAGGGCCGCAGATACGCAGTATTTT

clone size: .
D gene: .
J gene: TRBJ1-5
V gene: TRBV7-8
CDR3 protein: CASSLVGNQPQHF
CDR3 DNA: TGTGCCAGCAGCTTAGTGGGAAATCAGCCCCAGCATTTT

clone size: .
D gene: .
J gene: TRBJ2-1
V gene: TRBV20-1
CDR3 protein: CSAGVYSYNEQFF
CDR3 DNA: TGCAGTGCTGGGGTCTATTCCTACAATGAGCAGTTCTTC

clone size: medium-sized
D gene: TRBD1
J gene: TRBJ1-2
V gene: TRBV28
CDR3 protein: CASSPDRGLGGYTF
CDR3 DNA: TGTGCCAGCAGTCCCGACAGGGGTCTAGGTGGCTACACCTTC

clone size: many
D gene: .
J gene: TRBJ2-7
V gene: TRBV11-3
CDR3 protein: CASSSLGGYEQYF
CDR3 DNA: TGTGCCAGCAGCTCACTGGGCGGCTACGAGCAGTACTTC

clone size: .
D gene: TRBD2
J gene: TRBJ2-5
V gene: TRBV3-1
CDR3 protein: CASSQDLGTTGGETKYF
CDR3 DNA: TGTGCCAGCAGCCAAGATCTGGGGACTACGGGGGGTGAGACCAAGTACTTC

clone size: .
D gene: .
J gene: TRBJ2-1
V gene: TRBV20-1
CDR3 protein: CSARDFRDAAYNEQFF
CDR3 DNA: TGCAGTGCTAGAGATTTCCGTGACGCCGCCTACAATGAGCAGTTCTTC

clone size: few
D gene: .
J gene: TRBJ2-7
V gene: TRBV6-6
CDR3 protein: CASSYTGGYEQYF
CDR3 DNA: TGTGCCAGCAGTTACACAGGCGGATACGAGCAGTACTTC

clone size: many
D gene: .
J gene: TRBJ2-5
V gene: TRBV30
CDR3 protein: CAWGGVETQYF
CDR3 DNA: TGTGCCTGGGGAGGGGTCGAGACCCAGTACTTC

clone size: many
D gene: .
J gene: TRBJ2-5
V gene: TRBV5-4
CDR3 protein: CASSYDSQETQYF
CDR3 DNA: TGTGCCAGCAGCTATGACAGTCAAGAGACCCAGTACTTC

clone size: medium-sized
D gene: .
J gene: TRBJ1-2
V gene: TRBV20-1
CDR3 protein: CSAARGSRENGYTF
CDR3 DNA: TGCAGTGCCGCTCGCGGGTCGAGAGAAAATGGCTACACCTTC

clone size: medium-sized
D gene: TRBD2
J gene: TRBJ2-1
V gene: TRBV5-1
CDR3 protein: CASSLVSGRVGDEQFF
CDR3 DNA: TGCGCCAGCAGCTTGGTTAGCGGGAGGGTTGGCGATGAGCAGTTCTTC

clone size: many
D gene: TRBD1
J gene: TRBJ2-1
V gene: TRBV29-1
CDR3 protein: CSVGGVGTGVGEQFF
CDR3 DNA: TGCAGCGTTGGAGGTGTTGGGACAGGGGTCGGTGAGCAGTTCTTC